A selection of T cell receptor beta chains follows, all from one sample in a study of cytomegalovirus exposure and HLA in healthy donors. Measured with immunoSEQ multiplex PCR; TCRdb has only the in-frame clones, and not every one. This sample has some 190,000 clones, with 70% to 80% found just once. Sequencing was carried out using PBMCs. The receptors were sampled from a man aged 18 to 29 in good health and CMV-seronegative. Both conserved end residues are part of each CDR3. The size entry is marked missing in some rows and otherwise reads once, few, many or a size class.

V: TRBV19
size: NA
CDR3: CASKGLLGNTIYF

V: TRBV27
size: few
CDR3: CASSSLRYNEQFF

V: TRBV2
size: NA
CDR3: CASSSQGAHYGYTF

V: TRBV10-3
size: NA
CDR3: CAISTRGQGGEQYF

V: TRBV27
size: NA
CDR3: CASSYLWGLDSYF

V: TRBV5-8
size: few
CDR3: CASRSRGGVSQPQHF

V: TRBV9
size: NA
CDR3: CASSPYGRAGQQYF

V: TRBV19
size: NA
CDR3: CASSRTATSYEQYF

V: TRBV28
size: NA
CDR3: CASSLPATGAGNTIYF

V: TRBV5-1
size: few
CDR3: CASSPTGSYEQYF

V: TRBV5-4
size: NA
CDR3: CASSFRTSEETQYF

V: TRBV10-3
size: NA
CDR3: CAISESGRAGAEEQYF

V: TRBV7-2
size: NA
CDR3: CASSFGDRLAGYTF

V: TRBV9
size: NA
CDR3: CASSASQGNELHNEQFF

V: TRBV10-3
size: NA
CDR3: CAISESKGGETQYF

V: TRBV18
size: few
CDR3: CASSPQGVIERELEFF

V: TRBV28
size: NA
CDR3: CASRAGTGGAYGYTF

V: TRBV5-6
size: NA
CDR3: CASSLGGTETQYF

V: TRBV29-1
size: NA
CDR3: CSVPGQVNYGYTF

V: TRBV2
size: once
CDR3: CASSDVGSSYNEQFF

V: TRBV6-5
size: NA
CDR3: CASSPNTGGREAFF

V: TRBV15
size: NA
CDR3: CATSSSHSKNNEQFF